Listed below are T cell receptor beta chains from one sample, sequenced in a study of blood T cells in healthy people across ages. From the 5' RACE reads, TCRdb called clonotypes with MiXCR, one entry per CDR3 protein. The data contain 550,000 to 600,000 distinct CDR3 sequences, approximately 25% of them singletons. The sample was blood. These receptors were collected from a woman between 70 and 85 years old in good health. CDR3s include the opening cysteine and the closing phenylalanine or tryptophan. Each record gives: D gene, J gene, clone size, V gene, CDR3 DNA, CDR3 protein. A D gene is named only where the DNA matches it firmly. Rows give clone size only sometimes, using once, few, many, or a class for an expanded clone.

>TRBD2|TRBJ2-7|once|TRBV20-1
TGCAGTGCTGGGAGGGGTAGCGGGGCCTACGAGCAGTACTTC
CSAGRGSGAYEQYF
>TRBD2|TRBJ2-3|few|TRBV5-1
TGCGCCAGCAGGCCAACTAGCGGGGGGGGAGATACGCAGTATTTT
CASRPTSGGGDTQYF
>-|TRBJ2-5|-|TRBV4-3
TGCGCCAGCAGCCAAGATCCCCCCGGGAGGGGGCTTGAGACCCAGTACTTC
CASSQDPPGRGLETQYF
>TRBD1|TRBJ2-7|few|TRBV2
TGTGCCAGCGGTACCGGGACAGGCGACGAGCAGTACTTC
CASGTGTGDEQYF
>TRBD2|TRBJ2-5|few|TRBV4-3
TGCGCCAGCAGCCTACTAGCGGGGGCGGAGACCCAGTACTTC
CASSLLAGAETQYF
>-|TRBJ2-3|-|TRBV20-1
TGCAGTGCTAGAGATATCGAGCGGTCTTCCGGCACAGATACGCAGTATTTT
CSARDIERSSGTDTQYF
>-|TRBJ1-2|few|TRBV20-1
TGCAGTGCTAGAGACTCTATGGGCTATGGCTACACCTTC
CSARDSMGYGYTF
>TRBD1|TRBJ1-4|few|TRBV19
TGTGCCAGTAGTATAATACCGGGACAGGGAATCGAAAAACTGTTTTTT
CASSIIPGQGIEKLFF
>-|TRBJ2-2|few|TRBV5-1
TGCGCCAGCAGCTTGGGTGTCGCCCGAAACACCGGGGAGCTGTTTTTT
CASSLGVARNTGELFF
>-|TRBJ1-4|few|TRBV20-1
TGCAGTGCTGGCAGGGCCCCTAATGAAAAACTGTTTTTT
CSAGRAPNEKLFF
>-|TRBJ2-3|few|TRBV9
TGTGCCAGCAGCGTAGAGTTTTCGGCCTGGGATACGCAGTATTTT
CASSVEFSAWDTQYF
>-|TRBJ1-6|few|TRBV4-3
TGCGCCAGCAGCCAAGACGCGGGGCAGGGGCTTTCACCCCTCCACTTT
CASSQDAGQGLSPLHF
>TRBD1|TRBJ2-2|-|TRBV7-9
TGTGCCAGCAGCAAACAGGGGACCGGGGAGCTGTTTTTT
CASSKQGTGELFF
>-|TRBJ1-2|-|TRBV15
TGTGCCACCAGCAGAGTCGGCAACATTCTTTATGGCTACACCTTC
CATSRVGNILYGYTF
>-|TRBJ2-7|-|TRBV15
TGTGCCACCAGCAAGAGCAGGAGCTCCTACGAGCAGTACTTC
CATSKSRSSYEQYF
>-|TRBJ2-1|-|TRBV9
TGTGCCAGCAGCGTGGGTAGTTCGAGTGAGCAGTTCTTC
CASSVGSSSEQFF
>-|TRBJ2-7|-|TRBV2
TGTGCCAGCAGTGGGGGGGACTCGAGGTACTTC
CASSGGDSRYF
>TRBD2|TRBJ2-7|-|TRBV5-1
TGCGCCAGCAGCTTAAGCTCTGCGGGAGGGTCCCACGAGCACTACTTC
CASSLSSAGGSHEHYF
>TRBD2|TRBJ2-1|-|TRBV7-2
TGTGCCAGCAGCTTAGTAGCTAGCGGGGGGAGCAATGAGCAGTTCTTC
CASSLVASGGSNEQFF
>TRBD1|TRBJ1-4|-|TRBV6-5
TGTGCCAGCTTGGGACAGAATAATGAAAAACTGTTTTTT
CASLGQNNEKLFF
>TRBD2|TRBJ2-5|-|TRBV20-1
TGCAGTGCTAGAGCGGAGACTAGCGGGGGCCCCAGGGAGACCCAGTACTTC
CSARAETSGGPRETQYF
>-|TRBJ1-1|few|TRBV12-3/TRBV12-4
TGTGCCAGCAGTCCGAACAGCAGGGGCATAGCTTTCTTT
CASSPNSRGIAFF
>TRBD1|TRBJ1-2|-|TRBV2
TGTGCCAGCAGCGCAGGACAGGCCTATGGCTACACCTTC
CASSAGQAYGYTF
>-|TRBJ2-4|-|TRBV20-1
TGCAGTGCTAGTGAGCGCCCTCAAAACATTCAGTACTTC
CSASERPQNIQYF
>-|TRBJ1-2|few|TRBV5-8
TGTGCCAGCAGCTTGAGAGTATCCTATGGCTACACCTTC
CASSLRVSYGYTF
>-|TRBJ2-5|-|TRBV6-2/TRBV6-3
TGTGCCAGCAGTCTGGCGGCTGGTTACCAAGAGACCCAGTACTTC
CASSLAAGYQETQYF
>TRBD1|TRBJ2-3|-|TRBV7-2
TGTGCCAGCAGTATATATCAGGGGGCGCAGGGTACGCAGTATTTT
CASSIYQGAQGTQYF
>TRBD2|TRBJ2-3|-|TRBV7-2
TGTGCCAGCAGCCCCGAGTGGACTAGCCGAAGCACAGATACGCAGTATTTT
CASSPEWTSRSTDTQYF
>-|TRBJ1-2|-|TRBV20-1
TGCAGTGCTAGAGAGGGAAATAATAACTATGGCTACACCTTC
CSAREGNNNYGYTF
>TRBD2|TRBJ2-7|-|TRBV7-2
TGTGCCAGCAGCCCGCGGGGGGGGTACGAGCAGTACTTC
CASSPRGGYEQYF
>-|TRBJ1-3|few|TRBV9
TGTGCCAGCAGCGTAGGGCAGCAAAGCTCTGGAAACACCATATATTTT
CASSVGQQSSGNTIYF
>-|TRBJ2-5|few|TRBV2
TGTGCCAGCAGTGGGGAAAGACTGGTCCAAGAGACCCAGTACTTC
CASSGERLVQETQYF
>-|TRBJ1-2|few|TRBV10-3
TGTGCCATCAGTGAATATTCCGGGACTAATTATGGCTACACCTTC
CAISEYSGTNYGYTF
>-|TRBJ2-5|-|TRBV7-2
TGTGCCAGCAGCCCCTCCGGGACGGCCTTGAGGACCCAGTACTTC
CASSPSGTALRTQYF
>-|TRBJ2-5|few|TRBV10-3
TGTGCCATCAGCTACAGGCAAGAGACCCAGTACTTC
CAISYRQETQYF
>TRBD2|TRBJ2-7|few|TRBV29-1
TGCAGCGTTGAAGCGGGGGGGGGCCCCTACGAGCAGTACTTC
CSVEAGGGPYEQYF
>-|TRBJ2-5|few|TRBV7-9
TGTGCCAGCAGCACCGTTGGGACCCAGTACTTC
CASSTVGTQYF
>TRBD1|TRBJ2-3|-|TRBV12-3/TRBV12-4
TGTGCCAGCAGTCATCGGACAGGAGCAGATACGCAGTATTTT
CASSHRTGADTQYF
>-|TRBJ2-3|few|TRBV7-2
TGTGCCAGCAGCTTAATACGGCGGGACGACCCGCAGTATTTT
CASSLIRRDDPQYF
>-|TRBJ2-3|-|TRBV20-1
TGCAGTGTAGGCGCCACCTCTCCCGATACGCAGTATTTT
CSVGATSPDTQYF
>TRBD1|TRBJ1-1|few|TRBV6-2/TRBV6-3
TGTGCCACCGGCCGCGTGGACAGGGACGCTGAAGCTTTCTTT
CATGRVDRDAEAFF
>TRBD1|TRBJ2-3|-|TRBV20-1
TGCAGTGCTAGGGTGACAGGGAGCACAGATACGCAGTATTTT
CSARVTGSTDTQYF
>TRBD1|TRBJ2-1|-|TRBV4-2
TGTGCCAGCAGCCAATTCGGGACAGGGGTCAATGAGCAGTTCTTC
CASSQFGTGVNEQFF
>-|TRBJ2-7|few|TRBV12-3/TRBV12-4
TGTGCCAGCAGTCAGGAAGGGCATATCTACGAGCAGTACTTC
CASSQEGHIYEQYF
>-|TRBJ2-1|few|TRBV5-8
TGTGCCAGCAGCTTGAGAGGGGAGTCCTACAATGGGCAGTTCTTC
CASSLRGESYNGQFF
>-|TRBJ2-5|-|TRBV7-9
TGTGCCAGCAGCGCCAGGCCAGCCAGGGAGACCCAGTACTTC
CASSARPARETQYF
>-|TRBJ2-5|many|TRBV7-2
TGTGCCAGCAGCTTATGGCGGGGAGTAGAGACCCAGTACTTC
CASSLWRGVETQYF
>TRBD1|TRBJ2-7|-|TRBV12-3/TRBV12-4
TGTGCCAGCACCTCAGTTATGGGACAGGGGTCCGAGCAGTACTTC
CASTSVMGQGSEQYF
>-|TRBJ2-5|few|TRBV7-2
TGTGCCAGCAGCTTAGTATACCGGGGGAATTGGGAGACCCAGTACTTC
CASSLVYRGNWETQYF
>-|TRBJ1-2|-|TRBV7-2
TGTGCCAGCACTCTTCTCGGAGTGTGGAGTGACTATGGCTACACCTTC
CASTLLGVWSDYGYTF
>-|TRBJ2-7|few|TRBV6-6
TGTGCCAGCAGTTCCCCTCGCTACGAGCAGTACTTC
CASSSPRYEQYF
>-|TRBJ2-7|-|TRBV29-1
TGCAGCGTTGATCCTGGGAACTCCTACGAGCAGTACTTC
CSVDPGNSYEQYF